A selection of T cell receptor beta chains follows, all from one sample in a study of a mutant IDH1 vaccine in newly diagnosed glioma. TCRdb's table, derived via immunoSEQ multiplex PCR, lists solely in-frame clones and lacks some. The sample has over 50,000 clones; roughly four fifths are singletons. These TCRs are of unknown antigen specificity. The source material was PBMCs, sampled from a glioma patient whose treatment included an IDH1 peptide vaccine. The receptors shown here come from a man aged 25 to 40 with glioma. Each CDR3 is given with its conserved first and last residue. D genes are given only for firm matches. Size tells how often a clone was seen (once, few, many) or the class of an expanded clone, and some rows leave it out.

TRBV7-2	-	TRBJ2-1	-	CASSSGGFSYNEQFF	TGTGCCAGCAGCTCAGGGGGGTTCTCCTACAATGAGCAGTTCTTC
TRBV20-1	-	TRBJ2-3	-	CSTYTQYF	TGCAGTACATATACGCAGTATTTT
TRBV5-1	-	TRBJ1-1	-	CASSQTPQGPGTEAFF	TGCGCCAGCTCGCAAACCCCGCAGGGGCCGGGCACTGAAGCTTTCTTT
TRBV4-1	-	TRBJ1-2	-	CASRPISTRLYYGYTF	TGCGCCAGCAGACCAATTTCGACTCGGCTATACTATGGCTACACCTTC
TRBV7-9	-	TRBJ1-5	few	CASSPGGLSDQPQHF	TGTGCCAGCAGCCCCGGGGGGCTTAGCGATCAGCCCCAGCATTTT
TRBV10-2	-	TRBJ1-6	-	CASSESRSPLHF	TGCGCCAGCAGTGAGTCCAGATCACCCCTCCACTTT
TRBV6-5	-	TRBJ1-4	-	CASSYGGGEKLFF	TGTGCCAGCAGTTACGGGGGCGGTGAAAAACTGTTTTTT
TRBV2	-	TRBJ1-5	-	CASSFDRASNQPQHF	TGTGCCAGCAGTTTCGACAGAGCCAGCAATCAGCCCCAGCATTTT
TRBV4-1	-	TRBJ1-4	-	CASSQGIAGIEKLFF	TGCGCCAGCAGCCAGGGGATAGCGGGGATTGAAAAACTGTTTTTT
TRBV4-1	-	TRBJ1-1	-	CASSQTGTPRGTEAFF	TGCGCCAGCAGCCAAACAGGGACCCCACGGGGAACTGAAGCTTTCTTT
TRBV10-2	TRBD2	TRBJ2-1	-	CASSDPPTSGGNEQFF	TGCGCCAGCAGTGACCCTCCGACTAGCGGGGGGAATGAGCAGTTCTTC
TRBV5-1	-	TRBJ2-3	-	CASSLAQAAIDTQYF	TGCGCCAGCAGCTTGGCGCAGGCTGCTATAGATACGCAGTATTTT
TRBV10-3	-	TRBJ1-1	-	CAISEGFWTAKMNTEAFF	TGTGCCATCAGTGAAGGTTTTTGGACAGCAAAAATGAACACTGAAGCTTTCTTT
TRBV29-1	-	TRBJ1-5	-	CSVAPEGRNQPQHF	TGCAGCGTGGCCCCTGAGGGGAGGAACCAGCCCCAGCATTTT
TRBV5-6	TRBD2	TRBJ2-7	once	CASSTTSGVNEQYF	TGTGCCAGCAGCACCACTAGCGGGGTTAACGAGCAGTACTTC
TRBV5-1	TRBD1	TRBJ2-6	-	CASSPTGAAGANVLTF	TGCGCCAGCAGCCCGACAGGGGCAGCTGGGGCCAACGTCCTGACTTTC
TRBV6-4	-	TRBJ1-1	few	CASSDGTGNTEAFF	TGTGCCAGCAGTGACGGCACGGGGAACACTGAAGCTTTCTTT
TRBV7-9	-	TRBJ2-7	-	CASSLFTGTDEQYF	TGTGCCAGCAGCTTATTCACAGGGACTGACGAGCAGTACTTC
TRBV18	TRBD2	TRBJ2-5	-	CASSPPGTSGETQYF	TGTGCCAGCTCACCACCCGGGACTAGCGGAGAGACCCAGTACTTC
TRBV5-8	TRBD1	TRBJ1-6	-	CASSLGTGPALHF	TGTGCCAGCAGCCTCGGGACAGGGCCAGCCCTCCACTTT
TRBV6-5	TRBD1	TRBJ1-5	-	CASSSTGTGGHQPQHF	TGTGCCAGCAGTTCCACCGGGACAGGGGGCCATCAGCCCCAGCATTTT
TRBV7-8	-	TRBJ1-4	-	CASSPDGETNEKLFF	TGTGCCAGCAGCCCCGACGGGGAAACTAATGAAAAACTGTTTTTT
TRBV30	-	TRBJ1-3	-	CAWRDPGYSGNTIYF	TGTGCCTGGAGGGACCCGGGGTACTCTGGAAACACCATATATTTT
TRBV5-5	-	TRBJ1-5	once	CASSLTAWLGFGQPQHF	TGTGCCAGCAGCCTAACAGCTTGGTTGGGGTTTGGACAGCCCCAGCATTTT
TRBV9	-	TRBJ1-1	few	CASSTGVATEAFF	TGTGCCAGCAGCACCGGAGTTGCCACTGAAGCTTTCTTT
TRBV6-4	-	TRBJ1-1	-	CASRTSGTASRVATEAFF	TGTGCCAGCAGGACTTCCGGGACTGCTAGTAGGGTTGCCACTGAAGCTTTCTTT
TRBV6-5	-	TRBJ2-4	once	CASSYYDGAKNIQYF	TGTGCCAGCAGTTACTACGACGGAGCCAAAAACATTCAGTACTTC
TRBV7-9	-	TRBJ1-3	-	CASSLTVSSGNTIYF	TGTGCCAGCAGCTTAACGGTGAGCTCTGGAAACACCATATATTTT
TRBV5-1	-	TRBJ2-1	-	CASSPLPLENEQFF	TGCGCCAGCAGCCCCCTCCCCCTAGAAAATGAGCAGTTCTTC
TRBV5-5	TRBD2	TRBJ2-5	-	CASSLAPSGGTQETQYF	TGTGCCAGCAGCTTGGCGCCTAGCGGGGGGACCCAAGAGACCCAGTACTTC
TRBV27	-	TRBJ1-6	-	CASSLELGSPLHF	TGTGCCAGCAGTTTAGAACTCGGTTCACCCCTCCACTTT
TRBV5-1	TRBD1	TRBJ1-5	once	CASSPGAGGFQPQHF	TGCGCCAGCAGCCCCGGTGCAGGGGGCTTCCAGCCCCAGCATTTT
TRBV29-1	-	TRBJ2-2	few	CSVEEGAGRELFF	TGCAGCGTTGAAGAGGGAGCAGGAAGGGAGCTGTTTTTT
TRBV28	TRBD1	TRBJ1-4	-	CAIRGRGNEKLFF	TGTGCCATAAGGGGGCGCGGTAATGAAAAACTGTTTTTT
TRBV14	-	TRBJ2-7	-	CASSQDTFYEQYF	TGTGCCAGCAGCCAGGATACCTTCTACGAGCAGTACTTC
TRBV6-5	-	TRBJ1-6	-	CASSYGWGTGNSPLHF	TGTGCCAGCAGTTACGGCTGGGGGACCGGTAATTCACCCCTCCACTTT
TRBV11-2	-	TRBJ1-1	few	CASSLDGREAFF	TGTGCCAGCAGCTTAGACGGACGCGAAGCTTTCTTT
TRBV5-6	-	TRBJ2-5	-	CASSLPGLQETQYF	TGTGCCAGCAGCTTACCGGGGCTGCAAGAGACCCAGTACTTC
TRBV29-1	-	TRBJ1-2	few	CSVRQSNYGYTF	TGCAGCGTTCGACAGTCTAACTATGGCTACACCTTC
TRBV29-1	-	TRBJ1-1	-	CSGTVNTEAFF	TGCAGCGGCACAGTGAACACTGAAGCTTTCTTT
TRBV6-1	-	TRBJ1-5	-	CASIVQKYSNQPQHF	TGTGCCAGCATTGTGCAGAAATATAGCAATCAGCCCCAGCATTTT
TRBV5-1	-	TRBJ1-2	-	CASSPGRITTGDYGYTF	TGCGCCAGCAGCCCAGGTAGGATAACGACAGGAGACTATGGCTACACCTTC
TRBV5-5	-	TRBJ2-4	once	CASSLVSRQDLAKNIQYF	TGTGCCAGCAGCTTGGTCTCACGACAAGACCTAGCCAAAAACATTCAGTACTTC
TRBV28	TRBD1	TRBJ1-5	once	CASRQGGGKDQPQHF	TGTGCCAGCAGGCAGGGGGGAGGGAAGGATCAGCCCCAGCATTTT
TRBV29-1	-	TRBJ2-1	-	CSAALERNEQFF	TGCAGCGCCGCTTTAGAAAGGAATGAGCAGTTCTTC
TRBV5-6	-	TRBJ1-5	-	CASSLKGQFNQPQHF	TGTGCCAGCAGCTTGAAGGGGCAGTTCAATCAGCCCCAGCATTTT
TRBV19	-	TRBJ1-5	few	CASSTIGGRNQPQHF	TGTGCCAGTAGCACCATTGGGGGCCGGAATCAGCCCCAGCATTTT
TRBV5-1	TRBD2	TRBJ2-5	-	CASSLTSGGPRETQYF	TGCGCCAGCAGCTTGACTAGCGGGGGGCCGAGGGAGACCCAGTACTTC
TRBV10-1	-	TRBJ1-1	few	CASSGQTNTEAFF	TGCGCCAGCAGTGGTCAGACGAACACTGAAGCTTTCTTT
TRBV4-1	TRBD2	TRBJ2-7	-	CASSQDPGVAGDNGHEQYF	TGCGCCAGCAGCCAAGATCCAGGAGTAGCGGGGGACAACGGCCACGAGCAGTACTTC
TRBV27	TRBD1	TRBJ1-5	-	CASSVRTSGTGGSNQPQHF	TGTGCCAGCAGTGTTAGAACCTCCGGGACAGGGGGTAGCAATCAGCCCCAGCATTTT
TRBV7-6	TRBD1	TRBJ1-2	-	CASSLVQGQEGGYTF	TGTGCCAGCAGCTTAGTACAAGGACAGGAGGGTGGCTACACCTTC
TRBV4-3	-	TRBJ1-1	-	CASSHPRNTEAFF	TGCGCCAGCAGCCATCCCAGGAACACTGAAGCTTTCTTT
TRBV6-6	-	TRBJ2-5	-	CASSSPGHEQETQYF	TGTGCCAGCAGTTCTCCGGGACACGAACAAGAGACCCAGTACTTC
TRBV4-2	-	TRBJ1-3	-	CASSQGDTGNTIYF	TGTGCCAGCAGCCAAGGGGATACTGGAAACACCATATATTTT
TRBV4-1	-	TRBJ1-2	-	CASSHTAAGEWGYTF	TGCGCCAGCAGCCATACAGCGGCCGGGGAGTGGGGCTACACCTTC